This T cell receptor (beta chain) was captured in a study of monozygotic twins with inflammatory bowel disease. CDR1 is SGHDT, CDR2 YYEEEE, per germline. This CDR3 is built from 14 residues. RNA in its total form was extracted from whole blood, and T cells were not sorted. Researchers ran eight separate cDNA reactions for each sample. TCRdb re-called the 5' RACE reads and gives one entry per CDR3 protein, without DNA. This table holds 150,000 to 200,000 distinct CDR3 sequences. The chain combines TRBV5-6 with TRBJ1-2; TCRdb's D gene call, TRBD1, goes unchecked for lack of DNA. The sample comprised blood. This TCR was recovered from a human donor with ulcerative colitis or Crohn's disease, or a healthy co-twin of an affected twin (not recorded which). CDR3 residues: CASSLGPGAYGYTF. The full variable domain, with the rest looked up from reference TRBV5-6 and TRBJ1-2, is DAGVTQSPTHLIKTRGQQVTLRCSPKSGHDTVSWYQQALGQGPQFIFQYYEEEERQRGNFPDRFSGHQFPNYSSELNVNALLLGDSALYLCASSLGPGAYGYTFGSGTRLTVV.